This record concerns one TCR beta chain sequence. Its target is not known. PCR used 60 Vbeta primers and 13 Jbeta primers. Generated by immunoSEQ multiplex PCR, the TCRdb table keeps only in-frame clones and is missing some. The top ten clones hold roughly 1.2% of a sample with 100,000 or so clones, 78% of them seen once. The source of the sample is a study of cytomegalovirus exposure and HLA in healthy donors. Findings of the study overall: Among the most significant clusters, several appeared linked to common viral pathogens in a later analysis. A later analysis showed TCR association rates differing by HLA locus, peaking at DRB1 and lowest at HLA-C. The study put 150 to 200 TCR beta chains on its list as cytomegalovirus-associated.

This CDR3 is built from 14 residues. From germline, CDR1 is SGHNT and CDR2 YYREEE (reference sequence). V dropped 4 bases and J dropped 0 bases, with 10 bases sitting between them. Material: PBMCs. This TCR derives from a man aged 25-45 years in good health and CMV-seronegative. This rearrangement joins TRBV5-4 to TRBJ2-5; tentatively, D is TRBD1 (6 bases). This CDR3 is CASSIRQDQETQYF. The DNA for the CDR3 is TGTGCCAGCAGCATTAGACAGGACCAAGAGACCCAGTACTTC.